This paragraph reports one T cell receptor beta chain. The clone's antigen remains unknown. Qualities for individual bases were not recorded, and no much larger clone is one base off. The source of the sample is a study of a mutant IDH1 vaccine in newly diagnosed glioma (TCRdb year 2021). In terms of the full investigation: Vaccination was initiated 4-6 weeks after radiotherapy alone, or concurrently with temozolomide cycles in the chemotherapy-containing groups. Visit V12 was the week-35 safety follow-up and visit V13 was the week-47 end of study. Before enrollment, patients had received standard therapy of radiotherapy alone, temozolomide alone, or radiochemotherapy with temozolomide; most received the combination. The 32 treated patients were roughly 62% male and around 40% female, with a mean age of roughly 42 years. For exploratory analyses, longitudinal TCRB deep sequencing was carried out in some 25 treated patients wherever samples were available. Peripheral blood was drawn at six visits: V03 (baseline), V05, V07, V10, V12 and V13. Study-wide findings and limitations: Selection of PBMC samples for TCRB deep sequencing was based on availability. Immune responses induced by the vaccine were seen in approximately 93% of patients across multiple MHC alleles. Pseudoprogression seemed to be unrelated to changes in the top peripheral T cell clonotypes found by TCRB sequencing. The authors noted that analyses of patient blood samples could not be reproduced because of sample limitations.

Interpreted using the paper, the time point label stands for: week 35, safety follow-up. A 20-mer mutant IDH1 peptide at 300 micrograms in Montanide made up each vaccine dose, which was injected subcutaneously together with topical imiquimod. Patients received eight vaccinations in weeks 1, 3, 5, 7, 11, 15, 19 and 23, corresponding to visits V03 through V10. The donors had newly diagnosed IDH1-mutant astrocytomas of WHO grade 3 or 4 that showed loss of nuclear ATRX. The samples were drawn from NOA16, a multicentre, single-arm, open-label phase I trial in Germany that tested a mutant IDH1 peptide vaccine in humans for the first time. Genomic DNA for TCRB sequencing was extracted from EDTA blood using the DNeasy Blood and Tissue Kit. From a lookup of the germline V gene, CDR1 and CDR2 are MNHEY and SVGAGI. There are 12 amino acids in the CDR3, from cysteine to phenylalanine inclusive. CDR3 DNA is the only sequence kept; it has 36 bases, read in frame from the first base. The junction shows trimming of 2 bases on V and 7 bases on J, plus 8 bases between the germline ends.

To prepare the library, the immunoSEQ multiplex PCR assay was applied. Rearranged TCR beta chain sequences were amplified using the hsTCRB Kit according to the manufacturer's protocol. TCRB libraries were sequenced on an Illumina MiSeq. As for how the authors treated the data: Demultiplexing, trimming and gene mapping were performed with the kit vendor's proprietary platform. Sourced from immuneACCESS, this table was stored by TCRdb with only in-frame sequences that have V and J called. A share of the clones is absent; for the studies checked, an unresolved V gene accounts for under half, and the remainder has no known explanation. The DNA was the basis for D and trimming; V, J and clone size are from that table. Recorded for this sample are about 60,000 clones; about nine tenths of them occurred a single time. Together, the top ten hold 1.6% of the sample.

This specimen consisted of PBMCs, obtained from a glioma patient whose treatment included an IDH1 peptide vaccine. The clonotype comes from a man aged 35-49 years with glioma. The rearranged chain carries TRBV6-5 and TRBJ1-2, with no reliable assignment of the D segment. The CDR3 has the sequence CASSYGGPGYTF. The nucleotides read TGTGCCAGCAGTTACGGCGGGCCTGGCTACACCTTC.